This T cell receptor (beta chain) was profiled in a study of beta chain features in type 1 diabetes. The study's findings and limits: When Type 1 diabetes patients were examined, their TCRB CDR3s proved moderately but significantly shorter in all four CD4+ subsets.

Regarding this clone: No antigen is known for it.

Per the germline V gene, CDR1 is SGHRS and CDR2 is YFSETQ. The CDR3 is 15 amino acids. J gave up 6 bases and V 0 bases, and 6 bases lay outside the gene matches. Isolated RNA was reverse transcribed in full, so expressed TCRB transcripts were sequenced. Profiled with immunoSEQ multiplex PCR; TCRdb holds only in-frame clones, not every one. The profile shows some 370,000 clones, over 8.5% of them singletons. Sequences were obtained from central memory CD4+ T cells from blood. J is TRBJ1-2 and V is TRBV5-1; 9 bases are shared with TRBD1. This TCR was recovered from a man in his thirties or forties with type 1 diabetes. CDR3 sequence (DNA): TGCGCCAGCAGCTTGGGGGACAGGGTTGTCGATGGCTACACCTTC. It encodes CASSLGDRVVDGYTF.